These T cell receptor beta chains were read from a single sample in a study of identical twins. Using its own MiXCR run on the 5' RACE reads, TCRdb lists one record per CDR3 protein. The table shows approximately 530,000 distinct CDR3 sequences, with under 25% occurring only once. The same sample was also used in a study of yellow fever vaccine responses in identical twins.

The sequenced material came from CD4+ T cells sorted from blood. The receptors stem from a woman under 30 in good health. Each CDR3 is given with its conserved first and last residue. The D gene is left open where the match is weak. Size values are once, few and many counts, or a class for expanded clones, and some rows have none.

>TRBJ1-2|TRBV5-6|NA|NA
TGTGCCAGCAGCCCCGACGGGGCCAATGGCTACACCTTC
CASSPDGANGYTF
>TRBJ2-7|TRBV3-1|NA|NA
TGTGCCAGCAGCCAAGCCCCGGCGGGCTACGAGCAGTACTTC
CASSQAPAGYEQYF
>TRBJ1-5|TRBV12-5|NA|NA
TGTGCTAGTGGTTTTTGGGGGAGTCAGCCCCAGCATTTT
CASGFWGSQPQHF
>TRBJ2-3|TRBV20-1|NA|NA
TGCAGTGCTAGGCGATCAACAGGGAGCACAGATACGCAGTATTTT
CSARRSTGSTDTQYF
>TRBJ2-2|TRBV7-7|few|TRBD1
TGTGCCAGCAGCTCCCGGACAGGAAAATTCAACACCGGGGAGCTGTTTTTT
CASSSRTGKFNTGELFF
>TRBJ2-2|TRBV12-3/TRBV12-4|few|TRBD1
TGTGCCAGCAGTTCCCGACTGACAGGGTGGACCGGGGAGCTGTTTTTT
CASSSRLTGWTGELFF
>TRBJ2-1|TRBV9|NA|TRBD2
TGTGCCAGCAGCGTCTCAGCGGGGGTCTCCTACAATGAGCAGTTCTTC
CASSVSAGVSYNEQFF
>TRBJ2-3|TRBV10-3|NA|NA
TGTGCCATCAGAGCTAGCGATGGGGATACGCAGTATTTT
CAIRASDGDTQYF
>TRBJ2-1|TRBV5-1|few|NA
TGCGCCACCGAAGCGACCGGGGGCACCAATGAGCAGTTCTTC
CATEATGGTNEQFF
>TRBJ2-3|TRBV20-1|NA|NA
TGCAGTCCTCGGGGACCAGATACGCAGTATTTT
CSPRGPDTQYF
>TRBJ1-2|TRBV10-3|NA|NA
TGTGCCATCAGTGATGGGTCTAACTATGGCTACACCTTC
CAISDGSNYGYTF
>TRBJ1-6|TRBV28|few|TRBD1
TGTGCCAGCAGTCCCCTAGGCCGACAGGGGACTAATTCACCCCTCCACTTT
CASSPLGRQGTNSPLHF
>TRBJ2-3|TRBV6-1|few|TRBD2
TGTGCCAGCAGCCGCACTAGCGGGGACCGCACAGATACGCAGTATTTT
CASSRTSGDRTDTQYF
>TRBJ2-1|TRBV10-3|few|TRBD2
TGTGCCATCAGCACCGACTTTGCGGGAGCTTTAGGGAATGAGCAGTTCTTC
CAISTDFAGALGNEQFF
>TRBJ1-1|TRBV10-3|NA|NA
TGTGCCATCAGTGAGTCTAACACTTTGAACACTGAAGCTTTCTTT
CAISESNTLNTEAFF
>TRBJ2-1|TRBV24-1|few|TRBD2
TGTGCCACCAGTGATTCCCCCCCCCGGACTAGCGTCAATGAGCAGTTCTTC
CATSDSPPRTSVNEQFF
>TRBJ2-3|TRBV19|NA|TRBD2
TGTGCCAGTAAGGTAGCGGGGCTAGGCACAGATACGCAGTATTTT
CASKVAGLGTDTQYF
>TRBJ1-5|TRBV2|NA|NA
TGTGCCAGCAGTGAAGAGGAGACAGCTAATCAGCCCCAGCATTTT
CASSEEETANQPQHF
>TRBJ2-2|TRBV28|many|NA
TGTGCCAGCAGTTTACCTACCGGGGAGCTGTTTTTT
CASSLPTGELFF
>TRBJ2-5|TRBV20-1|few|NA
TGCAGTGCTCAAGGGGGAGTGGAGACCCAGTACTTC
CSAQGGVETQYF
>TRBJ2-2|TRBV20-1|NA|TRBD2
TGCAGTGCCCCTAGCGGGTTTAATACCGGGGAGCTGTTTTTT
CSAPSGFNTGELFF
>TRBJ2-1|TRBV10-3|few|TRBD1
TGTGCCATCAGCGGGGACAGGGTCGGCAATGAGCAGTTCTTC
CAISGDRVGNEQFF
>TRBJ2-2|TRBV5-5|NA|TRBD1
TGTGCCAGCAGCTTGGACCCCAAACAGGGGTCGAGGCTGTTTTTT
CASSLDPKQGSRLFF
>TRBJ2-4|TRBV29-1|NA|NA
TGCAGCGTTGCCGGGGGCCCCAAAAACATTCAGTACTTC
CSVAGGPKNIQYF
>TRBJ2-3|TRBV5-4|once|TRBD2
TGTGCCAGCAGCCAGCGGACTAGCTTCGATTTCACAGATACGCAGTATTTT
CASSQRTSFDFTDTQYF
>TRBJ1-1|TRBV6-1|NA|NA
TGTGCCAGCAGCGCCACTCCGGGACACCTGAACACTGAAGCTTTCTTT
CASSATPGHLNTEAFF
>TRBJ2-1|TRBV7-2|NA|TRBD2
TGTGCCAGCAGGCCCACCCCACTAGCGGGGGGGCCTGGTGAGCAGTTCTTC
CASRPTPLAGGPGEQFF
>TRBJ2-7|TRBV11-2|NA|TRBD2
TGTGCCAGCAGTGTCCGTCTGACTAGCGGGATCTACGAGCAGTACTTC
CASSVRLTSGIYEQYF
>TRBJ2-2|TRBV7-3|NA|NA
TGTGCCAGCAGAGACAGGAACACCGGGGAGCTGTTTTTT
CASRDRNTGELFF
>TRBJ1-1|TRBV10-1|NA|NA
TGCGCCAGCAGTGAACAAGGGCTCACTGAAGCTTTCTTT
CASSEQGLTEAFF
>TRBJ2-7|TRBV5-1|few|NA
TGCGCCAGCAGCTTAAAAGTCGCGGGAACTATTCCCTACGAGCAGTACTTC
CASSLKVAGTIPYEQYF
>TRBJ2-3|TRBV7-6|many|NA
TGTGCCAGCAGCCCAGGAGGGCCCGGAGATACGCAGTATTTT
CASSPGGPGDTQYF
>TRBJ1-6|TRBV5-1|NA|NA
TGCGCCAGCAGCGCCGGGACAATCAATTCACCCCTCCACTTT
CASSAGTINSPLHF
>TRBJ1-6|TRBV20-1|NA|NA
TGCAGTGCTAGAGAGGTCGGTTCACCCCTCCACTTT
CSAREVGSPLHF
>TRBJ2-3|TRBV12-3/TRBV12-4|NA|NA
TGTGCCAGCAGCTCCCCCGCAGGGGCAGATACGCAGTATTTT
CASSSPAGADTQYF
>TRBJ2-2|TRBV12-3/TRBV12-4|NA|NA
TGTGCCAGCAGTTTGGGGTGCGGGGAGCTGTTTTTT
CASSLGCGELFF
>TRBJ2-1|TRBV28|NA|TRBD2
TGTGCCAGCAGTACACGGGGACTAGCGGGTTCCTACAATGAGCAGTTCTTC
CASSTRGLAGSYNEQFF
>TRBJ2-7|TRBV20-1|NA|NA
TGCAGTGCTATCCCGGACTATGTCTACGAGCAGTACTTC
CSAIPDYVYEQYF
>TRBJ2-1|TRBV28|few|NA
TGTGCCAGCAGTTTAGCTACGTCGGGGAACAATGAGCAGTTCTTC
CASSLATSGNNEQFF
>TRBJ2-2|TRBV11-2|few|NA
TGTGCCAGCAGCTTAGTGAGGGTTACCGGGGAGCTGTTTTTT
CASSLVRVTGELFF
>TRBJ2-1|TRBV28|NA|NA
TGTGCCAGCAGCTTAGCTCCCGACTTCGAGCAGTTCTTC
CASSLAPDFEQFF
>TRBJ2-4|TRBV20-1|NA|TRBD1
TGCAGTGCCCTTCCCGGACAGGGGGCCAAAAACATTCAGTACTTC
CSALPGQGAKNIQYF
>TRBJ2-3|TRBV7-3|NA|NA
TGTGCCAGCAGCTTTGGCGGCTGGACAGATACGCAGTATTTT
CASSFGGWTDTQYF
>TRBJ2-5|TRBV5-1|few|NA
TGCGCCAGCAGCAAAGGGGAAGAGACCCAGTACTTC
CASSKGEETQYF
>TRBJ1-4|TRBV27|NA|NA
TGTGCCAGCAGTCGGAACAATGAAAAACTGTTTTTT
CASSRNNEKLFF
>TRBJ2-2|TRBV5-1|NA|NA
TGCGCCTCCAACGACATGAACACCGGGGAGCTGTTTTTT
CASNDMNTGELFF
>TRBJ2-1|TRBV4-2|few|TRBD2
TGTGCCAGCAGCCAAGAGACTAGCGGGAGCTACAATGAGCAGTTCTTC
CASSQETSGSYNEQFF
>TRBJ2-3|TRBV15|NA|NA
TGTGCCACCAGCAGATGGGGCAGTAGCACAGATACGCAGTATTTT
CATSRWGSSTDTQYF
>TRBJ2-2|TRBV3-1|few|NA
TGTGCCAGCAGGGAAGGGGTCACCGGGGAGCTGTTTTTT
CASREGVTGELFF
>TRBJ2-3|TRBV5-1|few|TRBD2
TGCGCCAGCAGCTCCGGGACTAGCGGGACCACAGATACGCAGTATTTT
CASSSGTSGTTDTQYF
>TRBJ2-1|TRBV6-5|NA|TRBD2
TGTGCCAGCAGTTCCTCGGGACTAGCGGGGGCTAGCCCCTACAATGAGCAGTTCTTC
CASSSSGLAGASPYNEQFF
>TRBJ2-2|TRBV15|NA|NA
TGTGCCACCAGCAGAGTAAGCAGTGCCGGGGAGCTGTTTTTT
CATSRVSSAGELFF